This TCR beta chain appears in the sequencing data of a study of blood T cell repertoires in COVID-19. Only in-frame clones appear in the TCRdb table, and some are missing; sequencing was by immunoSEQ multiplex PCR. The repertoire consists of 13,000 or so clones, with over 65% occurring once and the leading ten covering over 15%. The ends were cut back, 8 bases at V and 9 bases at J, with 23 bases in the middle. CDR3 length equals 15 residues. The V gene's germline CDR1 is SNHLY and CDR2 FYNNEI. The TCR sequence derives from a man in his forties or fifties with active or convalescent COVID-19. The chain recombines TRBV2 with TRBJ2-1, with TRBD2 as a possible D gene (7 bases). Sequenced sample: peripheral blood. Written as DNA, the CDR3 is TGTGCCAGCTGGGGAGGGGGTTCCAGAAGGAGTGAGCAGTTCTTC. It specifies CASWGGGSRRSEQFF.